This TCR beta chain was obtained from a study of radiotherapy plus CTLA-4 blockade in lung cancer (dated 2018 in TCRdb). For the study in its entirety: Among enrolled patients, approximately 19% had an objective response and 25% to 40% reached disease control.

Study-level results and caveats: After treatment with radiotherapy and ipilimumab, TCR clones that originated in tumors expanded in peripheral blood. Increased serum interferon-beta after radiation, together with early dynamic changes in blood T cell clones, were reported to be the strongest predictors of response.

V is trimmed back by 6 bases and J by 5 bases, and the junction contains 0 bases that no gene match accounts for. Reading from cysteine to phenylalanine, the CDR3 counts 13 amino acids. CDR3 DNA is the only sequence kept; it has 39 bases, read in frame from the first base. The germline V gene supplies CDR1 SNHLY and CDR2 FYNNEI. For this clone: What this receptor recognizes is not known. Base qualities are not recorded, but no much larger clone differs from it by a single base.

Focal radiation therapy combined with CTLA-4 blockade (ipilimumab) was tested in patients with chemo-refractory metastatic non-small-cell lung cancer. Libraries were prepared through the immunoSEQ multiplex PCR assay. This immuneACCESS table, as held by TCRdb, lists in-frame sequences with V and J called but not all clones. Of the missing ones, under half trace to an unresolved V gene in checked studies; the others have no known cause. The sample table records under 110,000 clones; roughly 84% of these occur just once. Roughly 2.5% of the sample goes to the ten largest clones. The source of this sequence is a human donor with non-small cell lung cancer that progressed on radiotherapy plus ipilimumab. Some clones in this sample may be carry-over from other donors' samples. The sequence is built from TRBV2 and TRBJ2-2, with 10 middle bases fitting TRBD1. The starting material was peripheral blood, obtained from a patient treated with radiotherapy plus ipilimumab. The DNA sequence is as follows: TGTGCCAGCAGGGACAGGGGGACCGGGGAGCTGTTTTTT. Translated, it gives CASRDRGTGELFF.